The TCR beta chain described here comes from a study of shared clonotypes between healthy human individuals. Worth noting for this clone: Its antigen is as yet unknown.

This CDR3 is 14 amino acids long. CDR1 and CDR2 from the germline V gene are SGHAT and FQNNGV. V was pared by 4 bases and J by 1 base, with 11 bases between. General observations from the study: It was the few donors that limited the genetic and exposure-history diversity represented. Sequencing depth was expected to influence donor clonotype sharing.

An approximately 200 ng quantity of DNA, about 30,000 T cell genomes, went into the sorted-subset replicate PCRs. In the authors' workflow: Filtering differed, since immunoSEQ gave only junction sequences and no quality scores. Method: immunoSEQ multiplex PCR; TCRdb's copy keeps in-frame clones and lacks some. That table furnishes V, J and clone size, whereas the DNA furnished D and trimming. Among millions of clones listed, approximately 95% were seen once. In the naive CD8 group, cells lacked CD45RO and were positively selected for CCR7, so terminally differentiated effector memory CD45RA+ cells were left out.

The source material was naive CD8+ T cells sorted from blood. This chain joins TRBV11-2 and TRBJ2-7; TRBD2 is a possible D gene (5 bases). The clonotype comes from a man younger than 30 in good health. The CDR3 here is CASSYSPGSYEQYF. Written as DNA, the CDR3 is TGTGCCAGCAGCTATTCTCCGGGGTCCTACGAGCAGTACTTC.